A single sample is the source of the 5 T cell receptor beta chains below, sequenced in a study of vaccination effects on CD4 cells after COVID-19. Profiled with immunoSEQ multiplex PCR; TCRdb holds only in-frame clones, not every one. This table has 20,000 to 30,000 clones, 77% appearing once. With the ViraFEST assay, the study expanded antigen-specific CD4+ T cells using viral peptide pools, then sequenced them. CD4+ T cell isolation took place after 10 days of culture. Confirmation by PCR established that the person had SARS-CoV-2 infection between March and December 2020. Their antigens are not known. This specimen was CD4+ T cells from PBMCs cultured with HCoV-NL63 spike peptides, taken before COVID-19 vaccination. The receptor source for this set is a human donor who had a prior SARS-CoV-2 infection.

The chain has TRBV10-3 and TRBJ1-2; unclear D gene. The CDR3 spans 12 residues. The V gene lost 4 bases and the J gene lost 2 bases, with 5 bases spanning the gap. Looked up from germline, CDR1 is ENHRY and CDR2 is SYGVKD. CDR3 region: CAISGNNYGYTF. CDR3 nucleotide sequence: TGTGCCATCAGTGGGAACAACTATGGCTACACCTTC.

The genes are TRBV9 and TRBJ2-1, with 8 bases aligning to TRBD2. The CDR3 sequence is 17 residues long. Germline CDR1 is SGDLS and CDR2 is YYNGEE. V lost 2 bases, J lost 8 bases, and 15 bases stayed unmatched. The CDR3: CASSVSPLAASGDEQFF. The DNA of the CDR3 is TGTGCCAGCAGCGTGTCACCACTAGCGGCTTCGGGGGATGAGCAGTTCTTC.

J is TRBJ1-1 and V is TRBV3-1 (or the pseudogene TRBV3-2), with 7 positions matching TRBD1. V lost 2 bases to trimming and J lost 1 base; unmatched junction nucleotides: 13. This CDR3 contains 18 residues. CDR1 and CDR2 from the germline V gene are LGHDT and YNNKEL (reference sequence). The CDR3: CASSQNPWGRGTNTEAFF. The DNA for the CDR3 is TGTGCCAGCAGCCAAAATCCGTGGGGCAGGGGGACGAACACTGAAGCTTTCTTT.

This clone was detected a few times. The V call is TRBV7-2, the J call TRBJ1-3, with 7 bases matching TRBD1. J lost 2 bases, V lost 2 bases, and 6 bases had no gene match. Germline V lookup: CDR1 SGHTA, CDR2 FQGNSA. This CDR3 has 16 residues. In nucleotides, the CDR3 is TGTGCCAGCAGCTTAAACAGGGGAGGGGCTGGAAACACCATATATTTT. Encoded protein: CASSLNRGGAGNTIYF.

This sequence joins TRBV2 and TRBJ2-5; D gene uncertain. Germline V gene sequence: CDR1 SNHLY, CDR2 FYNNEI. Trimming stripped 0 bases from V and 2 bases from J, with 1 base between. There are 12 residues in the CDR3. The DNA for the CDR3 is TGTGCCAGCAGTGAAGCGCAAGAGACCCAGTACTTC. Translating gives CASSEAQETQYF.